This T cell receptor (beta chain) appears in the sequencing data of a study of identical twins. This clonotype was seen more than once but under ten times. Its antigen is not known. Per the germline V gene, CDR1 is SQVTM and CDR2 is ANQGSEA. This CDR3 has 14 amino acids. With 3 bases clipped from V and 4 bases from J, the junction kept 6 bases outside the gene matches. Study-level points and caveats: Out-of-frame beta chain sequences displayed weaker excess sharing between twins.

TCRdb reprocessed the 5' RACE reads via MiXCR and lists one record per CDR3 protein. The table includes 240,000 or so distinct CDR3 sequences, about 7% detected once. These data are also associated with another study on yellow fever vaccine responses in identical twins.

The clonotype comes from a woman aged 18 to 35 in good health. This chain connects TRBV29-1 to TRBJ2-1, with 7 bases matching TRBD2. Sequencing was done on a sample of memory (CD45RO+) T cells sorted from blood. The CDR3 region has the DNA TGCAGCGTTGAGAGGCGGGAGAAGTACAATGAGCAGTTCTTC. As protein: CSVERREKYNEQFF.